This T cell receptor beta chain was identified during a study of OX40 agonist ivuxolimab in advanced cancers. Germline V gene lookup returns CDR1 MNHNS and CDR2 SASEGT. Trimming left V 7 bases short and J 5 bases short, with 14 bases between. This CDR3 has 13 amino acids. The protocol was immunoSEQ multiplex PCR, while the TCRdb copy is restricted to in-frame clones and leaves out a portion. Here the sample spans 74,000 or so clones, 70% to 90% being singletons. The material sequenced was CD4+ or CD8+ T cells sorted from blood, taken in a trial of the OX40 agonist ivuxolimab. This TCR was sampled from an adult with an advanced solid tumor such as melanoma, head and neck, liver or kidney cancer. The rearrangement links TRBV6-1 to TRBJ2-5; D is undetermined. The CDR3, as DNA: TGTGCCAGCACCGGTGGTAGCACTGAGACCCAGTACTTC. This sequence encodes CASTGGSTETQYF.